The 10 T cell receptor beta chains in this list originate from one sample, sequenced in a study of blood T cell repertoires in COVID-19. Profiled with immunoSEQ multiplex PCR; TCRdb holds only in-frame clones, not every one. This sample has 25,000 to 40,000 clones; less than 90% occur once, and the top ten carry approximately 15%. Material: peripheral blood. The receptors were gathered from a woman aged 55-75 years with active COVID-19.

The chain joins TRBV10-3 to TRBJ2-7; 16 positions match TRBD2. The germline V gene has CDR1 ENHRY and CDR2 SYGVKD. The CDR3 is 15 amino acids. V lost 6 bases and J lost 3; bases outside the gene matches: 2. The CDR3 is CAIRGTSGRDYEQYF. The CDR3 nucleotides are TGTGCCATCAGAGGGACTAGCGGGAGGGACTACGAGCAGTACTTC.

The chain combines TRBV5-1 with TRBJ2-3; 9 nucleotides match TRBD1. Germline V lookup: CDR1 SGHRS, CDR2 YFSETQ. The CDR3 spans 17 residues. The junction had 11 bases not matched to a gene; V was cut back by 0 bases and J by 6 bases. CDR3 DNA: TGCGCCAGCAGCTTGGCGTATACAGGGGGCGGTTACGATACGCAGTATTTT. Its protein product is CASSLAYTGGGYDTQYF. Together with reference TRBV5-1 and TRBJ2-3, the CDR3 gives the full variable domain: KAGVTQTPRYLIKTRGQQVTLSCSPISGHRSVSWYQQTPGQGLQFLFEYFSETQRNKGNFPGRFSGRQFSNSRSEMNVSTLELGDSALYLCASSLAYTGGGYDTQYFGPGTRLTVL.

The chain is built from TRBV7-9 and TRBJ2-2, with 11 bases that match TRBD2. The V gene end was trimmed by 5 bases and the J gene end by 3 bases; junction bases not matched to a gene: 11. Germline loops: CDR1 SEHNR, CDR2 FQNEAQ (reference sequence). The CDR3 sequence is 18 residues long. The CDR3 sequence is CASSPARRLAGYTGELFF. CDR3 nucleotides: TGTGCCAGCAGCCCCGCTCGAAGACTAGCGGGATACACCGGGGAGCTGTTTTTT. The variable domain in full, completed from reference TRBV7-9 and TRBJ2-2, reads DTGVSQNPRHKITKRGQNVTFRCDPISEHNRLYWYRQTLGQGPEFLTYFQNEAQLEKSRLLSDRFSAERPKGSFSTLEIQRTEQGDSAMYLCASSPARRLAGYTGELFFGEGSRLTVL.

The chain employs TRBV30 and TRBJ1-2, with D possibly TRBD1 on 6 matching bases. Between the trimmed V and J ends, which lost 7 bases and 4 bases, there was a span of 19 bases. The CDR3 runs 14 residues. Germline V CDR1 and CDR2: GTSNPN, SVGIG (reference sequence). CDR3: CASVIQGISYGYTF. The CDR3 region has the DNA TGTGCCTCGGTTATTCAGGGGATCAGCTATGGCTACACCTTC.

J is TRBJ2-1 and V is TRBV19; 14 bases align to TRBD2. V was clipped by 5 bases and J by 6 bases; unmatched bases: 6. The CDR3 spans 16 residues. Per germline, CDR1 LNHDA and CDR2 SQIVND (reference sequence). CDR3 coding DNA: TGTGCCAGTAGTCAACCGGGACTAGCGGGAGTCAATGAGCAGTTCTTC. Its translation: CASSQPGLAGVNEQFF.

The CDR3 protein is CSVGVPGVTLQFF. CDR3 coding DNA: TGCAGCGTTGGGGTTCCCGGGGTCACCTTACAGTTCTTC. The V gene is TRBV29-1, the J gene TRBJ2-1; D may be TRBD2 (5 bases). This CDR3 has 13 residues. V lost 4 bases to trimming and J lost 13 bases, with 20 bases between them. Per the germline V gene, CDR1 is SQVTM and CDR2 is ANQGSEA.

The chain recombines TRBV6-4 with TRBJ2-5; 11 nucleotides align to TRBD2. This CDR3 has 17 residues. V lost 2 bases and J lost 5; bases outside the gene matches: 10. Germline V gene sequence: CDR1 MRHNA, CDR2 SNTAGT. CDR3: CASSDTLAGGIMETQYF. As DNA, the CDR3 is TGTGCCAGCAGTGACACCTTAGCGGGAGGGATTATGGAGACCCAGTACTTC.

In this sample, this clone turned up a few times. V is TRBV4-1 and J is TRBJ2-6; TRBD1 aligns across 9 bases. This CDR3 has 18 residues. V trimming: 2 bases; J trimming: 2 bases; junction bases outside the gene matches: 7. Germline V CDR1 and CDR2: MGHRA, YSYEKL. This chain's CDR3 is CASSQTGTGTTGANVLTF. Here the CDR3 DNA reads TGCGCCAGCAGCCAAACCGGGACAGGGACTACTGGGGCCAACGTCCTGACTTTC.

This clone was seen a handful of times. The V gene is TRBV27, the J gene TRBJ1-1; TRBD1 aligns across 8 bases. V dropped 5 bases and J dropped 1; count of bases not matched to a gene: 9. Germline loops: CDR1 MNHEY, CDR2 SMNVEV (reference sequence). CDR3 length equals 16 residues. CDR3 sequence: CASSPPGGSANTEAFF. The CDR3 DNA reads as TGTGCCAGCAGTCCCCCAGGGGGCTCGGCGAACACTGAAGCTTTCTTT.

The chain has TRBV5-1 and TRBJ1-2; tentative D call: TRBD1 (5 bases). The germline V gene encodes CDR1 SGHRS and CDR2 YFSETQ. V dropped 0 bases and J dropped 5 bases, with 8 bases sitting between them. The CDR3 is 13 residues long. CDR3 DNA sequence: TGCGCCAGCAGCTTGGCGGGGGATTATGGCTACACCTTC. Translated, it gives CASSLAGDYGYTF.